This TCR beta chain was observed in a study of T cell responses to AZD1222 COVID-19 vaccine. Worth noting for this clone: Its cognate antigen is unknown.

The protocol was immunoSEQ multiplex PCR, while the TCRdb copy is restricted to in-frame clones and leaves out a portion. The sample carries 100,000 or so clones, about 88% recorded once. Whole-study findings and limits: Repertoires were collected only later (after the peak T cell response had occurred).

This receptor was identified in an adult in good health. The input for sequencing was peripheral blood, taken on day 0 of AZD1222 vaccination.

CDR3 amino acids: CASQSGRWAGELFF. CDR3 DNA sequence: TGTGCCAGCCAGAGCGGGAGATGGGCCGGGGAGCTGTTTTTT. V is TRBV9 and J is TRBJ2-2, with TRBD2 identical over 8 bases. This CDR3 is 14 amino acids long. Germline CDR1 is SGDLS and CDR2 is YYNGEE. V was clipped by 7 bases and J by 6 bases; unmatched bases: 8.